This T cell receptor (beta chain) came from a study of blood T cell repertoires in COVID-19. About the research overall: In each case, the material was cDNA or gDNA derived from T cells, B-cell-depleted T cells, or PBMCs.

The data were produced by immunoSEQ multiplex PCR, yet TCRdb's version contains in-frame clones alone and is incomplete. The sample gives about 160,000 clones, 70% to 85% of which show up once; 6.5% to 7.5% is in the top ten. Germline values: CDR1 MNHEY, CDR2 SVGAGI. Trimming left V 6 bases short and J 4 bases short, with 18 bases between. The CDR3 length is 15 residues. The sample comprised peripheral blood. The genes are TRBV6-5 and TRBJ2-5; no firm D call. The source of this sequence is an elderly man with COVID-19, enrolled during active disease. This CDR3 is CASSQRPPPGETQYF. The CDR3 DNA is TGTGCCAGCAGCCAAAGGCCCCCTCCGGGAGAGACCCAGTACTTC.